The 32 T cell receptor beta chains listed next were all sequenced from one sample in a study of cytomegalovirus exposure and HLA in healthy donors. Amplification used 60 Vbeta primers and 13 Jbeta primers. Clones were read by immunoSEQ multiplex PCR, and TCRdb kept only the in-frame ones, dropping some. The table records 120,000 to 150,000 clones, roughly 86% of them present only once. Sequencing input: PBMCs. All receptors derive from a woman in her forties in good health and CMV-seronegative.

This chain links TRBV7-2 with TRBJ1-3; 8 nucleotides match TRBD1. The ends lost 6 bases at V and 0 bases at J; junction bases unmatched: 10. There are 17 residues in the CDR3. Germline lookup yields CDR1 SGHTA and CDR2 FQGNSA. In DNA form, the CDR3 reads TGTGCCAGCAGACCTCGACAGGGGATGAGCTCTGGAAACACCATATATTTT. Translated, it gives CASRPRQGMSSGNTIYF.

This chain connects TRBV30 to TRBJ2-1; 9 bases line up with TRBD2. This CDR3 has 17 residues. The germline V gene has CDR1 GTSNPN and CDR2 SVGIG (reference sequence). V shed 1 base and J 7 bases; nucleotides not matched to a gene: 14. The CDR3 here is CAWSAVGGSGRWNEQFF. The CDR3 nucleotides are TGTGCCTGGAGTGCGGTAGGAGGGAGCGGGAGGTGGAATGAGCAGTTCTTC.

The rearrangement uses TRBV5-6 and TRBJ2-1, with 10 nucleotides matching TRBD1. The CDR3 contains 17 residues. Germline V CDR1 and CDR2: SGHDT, YYEEEE. The J segment lost 3 bases and the V segment lost 3 bases, leaving 9 bases of the junction unmatched. The CDR3 region has the DNA TGTGCCAGCAGCTCTTGGGACAGGGGAATTGACTACAATGAGCAGTTCTTC. Protein sequence: CASSSWDRGIDYNEQFF.

The chain uses TRBV25-1 and TRBJ2-3, with 8 positions matching TRBD1. This CDR3 is 16 amino acids long. Germline loops: CDR1 MGHDK, CDR2 SYGVNS. After removal of 0 bases from V and 2 bases from J, the junction contained 4 bases not matched to a gene. Here the CDR3 reads CASSEYQGAATDTQYF. The CDR3, as DNA: TGTGCCAGCAGTGAATATCAGGGGGCAGCCACAGATACGCAGTATTTT.

The sample holds a few counts of this clone. The chain uses TRBV4-1 and TRBJ2-7, with TRBD1 matching over 9 bases. The germline V gene encodes CDR1 MGHRA and CDR2 YSYEKL. The ends lost 4 bases at V and 0 bases at J; junction bases unmatched: 4. The length of the CDR3 is 15 residues. CDR3 in amino acids: CASSRLGQGSYEQYF. The DNA for the CDR3 is TGCGCCAGCAGCCGACTGGGACAGGGCTCCTACGAGCAGTACTTC.

The chain carries TRBV10-3 and TRBJ1-2; TRBD1 might be the D (6 bases). CDR1 ENHRY and CDR2 SYGVKD come from the germline V gene. Trimming left V 8 bases short and J 3 bases short, with 19 bases between. CDR3 length: 15 residues. The CDR3 loop is CAIGGGGGKDYGYTF. The CDR3 DNA follows: TGTGCCATCGGAGGTGGGGGGGGCAAGGACTATGGCTACACCTTC.

The chain links TRBV28 to TRBJ2-1; D possibly corresponds to TRBD2 (6 bases). Germline CDR1 MDHEN, CDR2 SYDVKM. The V end was cut by 2 bases, the J end by 3 bases, with 17 bases between. The CDR3 sequence is 17 residues long. The CDR3 spells CASSLAGIQESYNEQFF. The CDR3 DNA is TGTGCCAGCAGTTTAGCGGGGATACAGGAGAGCTACAATGAGCAGTTCTTC. Full variable domain (rest looked up from reference TRBV28 and TRBJ2-1): DVKVTQSSRYLVKRTGEKVFLECVQDMDHENMFWYRQDPGLGLRLIYFSYDVKMKEKGDIPEGYSVSREKKERFSLILESASTNQTSMYLCASSLAGIQESYNEQFFGPGTRLTVL.

The V call is TRBV6-1, the J call TRBJ1-2; 10 bases align to TRBD1. Germline V gene data show CDR1 as MNHNS and CDR2 as SASEGT. Trimming at V came to 2 bases and at J to 4 bases, leaving 7 bases not matched to a gene. The CDR3 covers 16 residues. The CDR3 coding sequence is TGTGCCAGCAGTGAACCCGGGACAGGGGACGGCTATGGCTACACCTTC. This encodes CASSEPGTGDGYGYTF.

There are a few counts of this clone. One junction end does not reproduce the germline sequence, and a read error may be involved. The rearrangement uses TRBV6-5 and TRBJ2-7; the match to TRBD2 covers 9 bases. The germline V gene has CDR1 MNHEY and CDR2 SVGAGI. The CDR3 contains 15 residues. CDR3 nucleotide sequence: TGCGCCAGCAGTGTAGGGTCTAGCGGGACCTACGAGCAGTACTTC. As protein: CASSVGSSGTYEQYF.

This rearrangement joins TRBV9 to TRBJ2-5; D perhaps matches TRBD1 (6 bases). The CDR3 sequence is 13 residues long. Trimming pared 7 bases from V and 2 bases from J, leaving 12 bases between. Germline assignment: CDR1 SGDLS and CDR2 YYNGEE. DNA for the CDR3: TGTGCCAGCGGGGGCCGAGCGCAAGAGACCCAGTACTTC. It codes for CASGGRAQETQYF.

This chain uses TRBV5-1 with TRBJ1-5; D is perhaps TRBD1 (5 bases). V was pared by 0 bases and J by 4 bases, with 5 bases between. This CDR3 has 13 residues. In germline, CDR1 is SGHRS, CDR2 YFSETQ. CDR3 loop: CASSLAGNQPQHF. The DNA for the CDR3 is TGCGCCAGCAGCTTGGCAGGGAATCAGCCCCAGCATTTT.

As for this clone: One end of the junction fails to match germline, which may point to a read error. Other DNA sequences from this sample encode an identical CDR3 as well. Here the CDR3 DNA reads TGCGCCAGCAGCCCCTTCGGACTTGAATACGAGCAATACTTC. Translation: CASSPFGLEYEQYF. V is TRBV5-1 and J is TRBJ2-7; possible D gene TRBD2, 5 bases. The CDR3 spans 14 residues. Germline lookup yields CDR1 SGHRS and CDR2 YFSETQ.

The chain links TRBV4-2 to TRBJ1-5; no clear D. Trimming left V 0 bases short and J 2 bases short, with 11 bases between. The CDR3 sequence is 16 residues long. The germline V gene encodes CDR1 LGHNA and CDR2 YNFKEQ. CDR3 sequence: CASSQDFGNGNQPQHF. DNA of the CDR3: TGTGCCAGCAGCCAAGACTTCGGGAACGGCAATCAGCCCCAGCATTTT.

The chain links TRBV7-9 to TRBJ2-2; unclear D gene. The length of the CDR3 is 12 residues. V lost 6 bases to trimming and J lost 3 bases, with 5 bases between them. CDR1 SEHNR and CDR2 FQNEAQ come from the germline V gene (reference sequence). The CDR3 DNA reads as TGTGCCAGCAGTCTCGACACCGGGGAGCTGTTTTTT. Its translation: CASSLDTGELFF.

The rearrangement links TRBV5-3 to TRBJ2-7; 7 bases match TRBD1. TRBV5-3 is filed as an ORF, its function uncertain. The trim removed 2 bases at V and 5 bases at J, leaving 10 bases unmatched. This CDR3 contains 15 residues. The CDR3 bases are TGTGCCAGAAGCTTTCCGGACAGGAATCCCCACGAGCAGTACTTC. It encodes CARSFPDRNPHEQYF.

This clone was seen just once. Here the CDR3 reads CASSRPGQHTEAFF. The CDR3 DNA sequence: TGTGCCAGCAGTAGACCGGGACAGCACACTGAAGCTTTCTTT. The V call is TRBV6-5, the J call TRBJ1-1, with 7 nucleotides matching TRBD1. V lost 5 bases to trimming and J lost 3 bases; unmatched junction nucleotides: 6. CDR3 size: 14 residues. In germline, CDR1 is MNHEY, CDR2 SVGAGI.

The chain employs TRBV11-2 and TRBJ2-4; a possible D gene is TRBD2 (6 bases). The CDR3 has 11 amino acids. CDR1 is SGHAT, CDR2 FQNNGV, per germline. Trimming left V 1 base short and J 15 bases short, with 10 bases between. CDR3 DNA: TGTGCCAGCAGCTTAGCCGGGACTCTGTACTTC. This sequence encodes CASSLAGTLYF.

The V and J genes are TRBV11-3 and TRBJ2-2, with D unresolved. Trimming shortened V by 5 bases and J by 1 base, and 8 bases separated the two germline ends. The CDR3 has 14 residues. The germline V gene encodes CDR1 SGHNT and CDR2 YENEEA. DNA of the CDR3: TGTGCCAGCAGCCTGCAACTGAACACCGGGGAGCTGTTTTTT. As protein: CASSLQLNTGELFF. Full variable domain (rest looked up from reference TRBV11-3 and TRBJ2-2): EAGVVQSPRYKIIEKKQPVAFWCNPISGHNTLYWYLQNLGQGPELLIRYENEEAVDDSQLPKDRFSAERLKGVDSTLKIQPAELGDSAVYLCASSLQLNTGELFFGEGSRLTVL.

Concerning this clone: A much bigger clone sits one base away, suggesting this may be a read error. Other nucleotide sequences in the sample specify the same CDR3. The gene calls are TRBV5-4 and TRBJ2-7; D perhaps matches TRBD1 (6 bases). The CDR3 is 15 amino acids. Per the germline V gene, CDR1 is SGHNT and CDR2 is YYREEE (reference sequence). The CDR3 region is CASRRLGARTYEQYF. The DNA for the CDR3 is TGTGCCAGCAGGCGGCTGGGGGCTAGGACCTACGAGCAATACTTC.

The CDR3 region is CASSHGAGYTF. In DNA form, the CDR3 reads TGCGCCAGCAGCCATGGGGCGGGCTACACCTTC. V is TRBV4-3 and J is TRBJ1-2; possible D gene TRBD1, 5 bases. V was shortened by 3 bases and J by 8 bases, with 7 bases between the two germline ends. CDR1 and CDR2 from the germline V gene are LGHNA and YSLEER. The CDR3 has 11 residues.

The rearrangement links TRBV4-3 to TRBJ1-2; 11 nucleotides match TRBD1. CDR1 and CDR2 from the germline V gene are LGHNA and YSLEER. V was pared by 4 bases and J by 1 base, with 5 bases of the junction left unmatched. The length of the CDR3 is 16 residues. The CDR3: CASSREGQGDNYGYTF. In nucleotides, the CDR3 is TGCGCCAGCAGCCGAGAGGGACAGGGGGATAACTATGGCTACACCTTC.

Worth noting for this clone: At one of its ends the junction is not consistent with the germline gene, which may arise from a read error. The V call is TRBV7-9, the J call TRBJ2-7, with TRBD2 matching over 16 bases. The CDR3 totals 15 residues. Germline loops: CDR1 SEHNR, CDR2 FQNEAQ (reference sequence). The CDR3 coding sequence is TGTTCCAGCAGCCCAGGGACTAGCGGGAGGGCCTGGCAGTACTTC. The encoded protein is CSSSPGTSGRAWQYF.

This rearrangement joins TRBV4-3 to TRBJ1-2; tentatively, D is TRBD1 (5 bases). V dropped 1 base and J dropped 6 bases, with 21 bases sitting between them. Germline assignment: CDR1 LGHNA and CDR2 YSLEER. This CDR3 has 17 residues. Written as DNA, the CDR3 is TGCGCCAGCAGCCAAGCCCTGGTTGAGGGACTTGGCAATGGCTACACCTTC. Translation gives CASSQALVEGLGNGYTF.

The CDR3 is CASSLARAGANVLTF. CDR3 nucleotides: TGTGCCAGCAGCTTAGCCAGGGCTGGGGCCAACGTCCTGACTTTC. This chain links TRBV11-3 with TRBJ2-6; weak D call: TRBD1 (5 bases). The CDR3 runs 15 residues. V lost 1 base and J 2 bases, leaving 6 bases between the germline ends. The germline CDR1 and CDR2 sequences are SGHNT and YENEEA.

The chain carries TRBV11-3 and TRBJ2-1; perhaps TRBD2 as D (6 bases). The V end lost 6 bases, the J end lost 1 base, and 16 bases lay between the germline ends. CDR3 length: 16 residues. Germline V lookup: CDR1 SGHNT, CDR2 YENEEA. In nucleotides, the CDR3 is TGTGCCAGCAGACCGAACGGGAGAGGTTCCTACAATGAGCAGTTCTTC. Translation: CASRPNGRGSYNEQFF.

The chain is built from TRBV6-5 and TRBJ1-1, with TRBD1 matching over 7 bases. Germline trimming cut 4 bases from V and 5 bases from J; bases unmatched to any gene: 7. The CDR3 is 14 residues long. Germline CDR1 reads MNHEY; CDR2 reads SVGAGI. This CDR3 reads CASSLRTGRTEAFF. CDR3 nucleotide sequence: TGTGCCAGCAGTTTACGGACAGGTCGAACTGAAGCTTTCTTT.

The genes are TRBV4-2 and TRBJ1-1; D is possibly TRBD1 (6 bases). V lost 3 bases and J lost 1, with 6 bases in between. This CDR3 contains 13 residues. Per germline, CDR1 LGHNA and CDR2 YNFKEQ. The CDR3 coding sequence is TGTGCCAGCAGCCAGGACAGGAACACTGAAGCTTTCTTT. Its translation is CASSQDRNTEAFF.

The V gene is TRBV5-1, the J gene TRBJ2-7; perhaps TRBD2 as D (6 bases). V was clipped by 3 bases and J by 2 bases, with 9 bases between them. Germline V gene data show CDR1 as SGHRS and CDR2 as YFSETQ. The length of the CDR3 is 13 residues. CDR3 protein: CASSSGLTYEQYF. The CDR3 DNA is TGCGCCAGCAGCTCGGGACTGACCTACGAGCAGTACTTC. The full variable domain, in which reference TRBV5-1 and TRBJ2-7 provide the parts outside the CDR3, is KAGVTQTPRYLIKTRGQQVTLSCSPISGHRSVSWYQQTPGQGLQFLFEYFSETQRNKGNFPGRFSGRQFSNSRSEMNVSTLELGDSALYLCASSSGLTYEQYFGPGTRLTVT.

The chain joins TRBV28 to TRBJ1-2; 9 positions agree with TRBD1. In germline, CDR1 is MDHEN, CDR2 SYDVKM. V was clipped by 6 bases and J by 6 bases; unmatched bases: 5. This CDR3 has 13 residues. The CDR3 region has the DNA TGTGCCAGCAGACTCGACAGGGGGGATGGCTACACCTTC. This encodes CASRLDRGDGYTF.

The chain is built from TRBV7-9 and TRBJ1-1; no definite D call. The CDR3 has 15 amino acids. The germline V and J ends were trimmed by 2 bases and 6 bases, with 16 bases remaining between them. In germline, CDR1 is SEHNR, CDR2 FQNEAQ (reference sequence). This chain's CDR3 is CASSLQETLGAEAFF. DNA for the CDR3: TGTGCCAGCAGCTTACAGGAAACCCTCGGGGCTGAAGCTTTCTTT.

The genes are TRBV4-1 and TRBJ1-5; the D is unclear. Trimming cost V 0 bases and J 5 bases, with 17 bases left between them. The CDR3 runs to 17 residues. The germline CDR1 and CDR2 sequences are MGHRA and YSYEKL. The CDR3 coding sequence is TGCGCCAGCAGCCAAGAAAGTCTGGGTTCCGGGTATCAGCCCCAGCATTTT. Translated: CASSQESLGSGYQPQHF.

In nucleotides, the CDR3 is TGTGCCAGCAGCCCCCCGACAGGGATGGCCTTTTATGGCTACACCTTC. Its translation is CASSPPTGMAFYGYTF. This sequence joins TRBV7-2 and TRBJ1-2, with 7 positions matching TRBD1. The CDR3 has 16 amino acids. Trimming at V came to 5 bases and at J to 5 bases, leaving 14 bases not matched to a gene. The germline CDR1 and CDR2 sequences are SGHTA and FQGNSA.